The T cell receptor (beta chain) under discussion was sequenced for a study of beta chain features in type 1 diabetes. TCRB transcripts that were expressed got sequenced, as all of the isolated RNA had been reverse transcribed. About 3.57 million reads were obtained on average from naive, central memory and regulatory T cell samples. Profiling relied on immunoSEQ multiplex PCR, and the TCRdb table lists in-frame clones only, not all of them. The sample carries 450,000 to 550,000 clones, around 28% recorded once. Purities over 98% were achieved in all sorted populations. Of note for this clone: Its target is not known.

The germline V gene encodes CDR1 MDHEN and CDR2 SYDVKM. CDR3 size: 15 residues. V was clipped by 5 bases and J by 4 bases; unmatched bases: 9. Study-wide results and caveats: Among patients, naive, central memory and Treg TCRB repertoires appeared more similar than among healthy donors. The study found fewer insertions and more deletions at VDJ junctions in type 1 diabetes patients.

The V call is TRBV28, the J call TRBJ2-5; the match to TRBD1 covers 8 bases. Sequenced input: naive CD4+ T cells from blood. The source is a man in his late teens or twenties in good health. CDR3 protein: CASSPGTGIGETQYF. The CDR3 DNA is TGTGCCAGCAGTCCAGGGACAGGTATTGGAGAGACCCAGTACTTC.